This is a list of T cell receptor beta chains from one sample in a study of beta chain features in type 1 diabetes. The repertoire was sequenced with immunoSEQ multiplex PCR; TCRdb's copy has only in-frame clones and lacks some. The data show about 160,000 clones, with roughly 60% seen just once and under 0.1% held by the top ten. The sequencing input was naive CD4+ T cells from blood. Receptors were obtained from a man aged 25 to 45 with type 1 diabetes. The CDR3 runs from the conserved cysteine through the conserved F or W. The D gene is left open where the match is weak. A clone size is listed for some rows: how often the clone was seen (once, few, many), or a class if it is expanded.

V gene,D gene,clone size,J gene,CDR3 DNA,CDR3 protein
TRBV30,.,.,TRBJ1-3,TGTGCCTGGAGTCCCTGGATGCCATCTGGAAACACCATATATTTT,CAWSPWMPSGNTIYF
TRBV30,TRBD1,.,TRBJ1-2,TGTGCCTGGAGTCCGGGACAGTACTATGGCTACACCTTC,CAWSPGQYYGYTF
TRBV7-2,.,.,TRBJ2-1,TGTGCCAGCAGCTTAAGTCGGGACTCTTACAATGAGCAGTTCTTC,CASSLSRDSYNEQFF
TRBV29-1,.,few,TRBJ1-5,TGCAGCGTTGGGTCCGGCAGGGATCCCCAGCATTTT,CSVGSGRDPQHF
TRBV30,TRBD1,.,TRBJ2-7,TGTGCCTGGAACCCAGGGGGCCCCTACGAGCAGTACTTC,CAWNPGGPYEQYF
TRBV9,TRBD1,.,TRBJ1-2,TGTGCCAGCAGCGTACAGGGGGCTGGCTATGGCTACACCTTC,CASSVQGAGYGYTF
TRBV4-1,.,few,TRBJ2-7,TGCGCCAGCAGCCAAGAAACAGGGCTAACCTTCTCCTACGAGCAGTACTTC,CASSQETGLTFSYEQYF
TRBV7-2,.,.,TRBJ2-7,TGTGCCAGCTCCCCGTACAGTACCTACGAGCAGTACTTC,CASSPYSTYEQYF
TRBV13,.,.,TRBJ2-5,TGTGCCAGCAGCAAAAGGGACGGTGGGGAGACCCAGTACTTC,CASSKRDGGETQYF
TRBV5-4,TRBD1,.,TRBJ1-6,TGTGCCAGCAGCACGGAGGGACAGCATTCACCCCTCCACTTT,CASSTEGQHSPLHF
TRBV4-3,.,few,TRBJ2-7,TGCGCCAGCAGCCAAGATGTAGGCCGCGAGCAGTACTTC,CASSQDVGREQYF
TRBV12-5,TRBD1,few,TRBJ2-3,TGTGCTAGTGGTTTGGTACCGGGACAGTCCACAGATACGCAGTATTTT,CASGLVPGQSTDTQYF
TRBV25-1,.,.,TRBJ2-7,TGTGCCAGCAGTGAATCTCCGGGCTCCTACGAGCAGTACTTC,CASSESPGSYEQYF
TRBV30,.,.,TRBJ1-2,TGTGCCTGGAGTTCGGTGACCTATGGCTACACCTTC,CAWSSVTYGYTF
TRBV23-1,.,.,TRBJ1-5,TGCGCCAGCAGTCAATCCCTACACTTGGGGGTTGGCAATCAGCCCCAGCATTTT,CASSQSLHLGVGNQPQHF
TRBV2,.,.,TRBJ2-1,TGTGCCAGCAGTGTGACCACAGGGAACAATGAGCAGTTCTTC,CASSVTTGNNEQFF
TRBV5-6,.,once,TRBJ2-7,TGTGCCAGCAGCTTAACGTCAAGCTCCTACGAGCAGTACTTC,CASSLTSSSYEQYF
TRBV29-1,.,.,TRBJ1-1,TGCAGCGTTACCCTAGGGGGTATGAACACTGAAGCTTTCTTT,CSVTLGGMNTEAFF
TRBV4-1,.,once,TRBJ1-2,TGCGCCAGCAGCTTAGAGCGGCAGGCGTTAAACAATGGCTACACCTTC,CASSLERQALNNGYTF
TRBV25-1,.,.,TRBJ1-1,TGTGCCAGCAGTGTTTGGGGGATTGATGACACTGAAGCTTTCTTT,CASSVWGIDDTEAFF
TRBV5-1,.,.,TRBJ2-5,TGCGCCAGCAGCCCGTCGACGGAGACCCAGTACTTC,CASSPSTETQYF
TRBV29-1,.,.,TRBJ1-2,TGCAGCGTCCCGGGTGGGTCGGATAACTATGGCTACACCTTC,CSVPGGSDNYGYTF
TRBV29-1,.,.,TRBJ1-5,TGCAGCGCGGGTAGCAATCAGCCCCAGCATTTT,CSAGSNQPQHF
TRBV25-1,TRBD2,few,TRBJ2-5,TGTGCCAGCAGTGAATTCCCTAGCGGGGGCCTGGGAGAGACCCAGTACTTC,CASSEFPSGGLGETQYF
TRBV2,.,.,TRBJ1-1,TGTGCCAGCAGTGAAGACCACAACACTGAAGCTTTCTTT,CASSEDHNTEAFF
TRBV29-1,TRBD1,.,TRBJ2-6,TGCAGCGTCGGGACAGGGGGCGCTGGGGCCAACGTCCTGACTTTC,CSVGTGGAGANVLTF
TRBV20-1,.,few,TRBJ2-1,TGCAGTGCTAGTAACCGCAATGAGCAGTTCTTC,CSASNRNEQFF